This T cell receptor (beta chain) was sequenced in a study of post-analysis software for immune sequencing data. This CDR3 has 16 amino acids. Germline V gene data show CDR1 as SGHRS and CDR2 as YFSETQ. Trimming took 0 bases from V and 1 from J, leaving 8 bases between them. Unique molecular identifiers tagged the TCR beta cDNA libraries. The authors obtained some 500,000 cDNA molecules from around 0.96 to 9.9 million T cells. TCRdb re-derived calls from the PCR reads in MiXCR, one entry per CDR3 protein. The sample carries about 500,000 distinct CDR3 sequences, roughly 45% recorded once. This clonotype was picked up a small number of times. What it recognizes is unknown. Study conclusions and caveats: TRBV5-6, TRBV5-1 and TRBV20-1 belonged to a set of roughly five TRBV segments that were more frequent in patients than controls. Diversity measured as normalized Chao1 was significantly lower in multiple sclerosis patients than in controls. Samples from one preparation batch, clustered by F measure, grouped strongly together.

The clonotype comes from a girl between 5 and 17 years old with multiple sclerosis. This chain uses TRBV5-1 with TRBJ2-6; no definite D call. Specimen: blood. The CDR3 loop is CASSLGVRSGANVLTF. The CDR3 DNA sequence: TGCGCCAGCAGCTTGGGGGTGAGGTCTGGGGCCAACGTCCTGACTTTC.